The 3 T cell receptor beta chains below were found in one sample sequenced in a study of CD8 T cells in ankylosing spondylitis. TCRdb re-analysed the 5' RACE reads in MiXCR, keeping a single row per CDR3 protein. Among about 130,000 distinct CDR3 sequences, approximately 9.9% were seen once, and the ten largest hold about 3.6%. The sequencing sample was made of blood, either unsorted or a sorted T cell fraction (not recorded which). The receptors derive from a male donor with ankylosing spondylitis or in good health (not recorded which).

This clonotype was recorded at least ten times. The chain recombines TRBV20-1 with TRBJ2-5; D unresolved. The CDR3 contains 10 residues. CDR1 DFQATT and CDR2 SNEGSKA come from the germline V gene (reference sequence). With 2 bases removed from V and 4 bases from J, the gap between germline ends came to 2 bases. The CDR3 protein is CSARSETQYF. The DNA of the CDR3 is TGCAGTGCTAGATCAGAGACCCAGTACTTC.

The chain has TRBV7-6 and TRBJ2-7, with a tentative D call TRBD2 (6 bases). V lost 4 bases to trimming and J lost 4 bases, with 11 bases between them. The CDR3 spans 13 residues. Germline V gene sequence: CDR1 SGHVS, CDR2 FNYEAQ. CDR3 DNA: TGTGCCAGCAGCTATAGGAGGGAGTACGAGCAGTACTTC. The encoded protein is CASSYRREYEQYF.

This clonotype was recorded many times. This sequence joins TRBV7-2 and TRBJ1-6, with a possible D match to TRBD1 (6 bases). This CDR3 contains 14 residues. Trimming cost V 3 bases and J 7 bases, with 10 bases left between them. Germline CDR1 SGHTA, CDR2 FQGNSA. CDR3 region: CASSLGHGNSPLHF. In nucleotides, the CDR3 is TGTGCCAGCAGCTTGGGACACGGAAATTCACCCCTCCACTTT.